Sequencing of this T cell receptor beta chain was carried out in a study of shared clonotypes between healthy human individuals. Study-level results: It was anticipated that sequencing depth would influence how many clonotypes donors shared.

CD45RO-negative, CCR7-selected cells formed the naive CD8 fraction, which excluded terminally differentiated effector memory CD45RA+ cells. The CDR3 contains 13 residues. The V gene's germline CDR1 is MNHEY and CDR2 SVGAGI. V was cut by 2 bases and J by 5 bases, with 10 bases left in between. With regard to this clone: Antigen unknown.

Researchers divided each subset's genomic DNA evenly across several immunoSEQ plates. The sorted-subset replicate PCRs were given 200 ng DNA, which is some 29,000 T cell genomes. The data were produced by immunoSEQ multiplex PCR, yet TCRdb's version contains in-frame clones alone and is incomplete. This sample yields approximately 2,200,000 clones, of which about 93% are seen a single time; 1.7% belongs to the top ten. The origin of this receptor is a man aged 18 to 30 in good health. Some clones in this sample may be carry-over from other donors' samples. This chain joins TRBV6-5 and TRBJ2-7, with a possible D match to TRBD2 (6 bases). The source material was naive CD8+ T cells from PBMCs. Here the CDR3 DNA reads TGTGCCAGCAGTTACAGGAGGGGTCACGAGCAGTACTTC. Translating gives CASSYRRGHEQYF.